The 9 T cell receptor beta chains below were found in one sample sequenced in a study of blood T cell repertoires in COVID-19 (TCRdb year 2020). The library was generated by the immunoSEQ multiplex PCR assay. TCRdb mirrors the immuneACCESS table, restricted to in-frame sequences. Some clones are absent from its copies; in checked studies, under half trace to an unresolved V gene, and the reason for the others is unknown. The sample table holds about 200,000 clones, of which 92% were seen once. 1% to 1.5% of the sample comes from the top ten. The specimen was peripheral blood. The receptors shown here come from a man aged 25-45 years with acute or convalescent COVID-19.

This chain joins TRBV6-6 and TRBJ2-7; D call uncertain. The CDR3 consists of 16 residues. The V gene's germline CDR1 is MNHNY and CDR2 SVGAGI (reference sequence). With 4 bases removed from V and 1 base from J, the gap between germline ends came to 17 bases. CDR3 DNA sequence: TGTGCCAGCAGTTTCCCAACTCGTCCGGGTTCCTACGAGCAGTACTTC. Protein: CASSFPTRPGSYEQYF.

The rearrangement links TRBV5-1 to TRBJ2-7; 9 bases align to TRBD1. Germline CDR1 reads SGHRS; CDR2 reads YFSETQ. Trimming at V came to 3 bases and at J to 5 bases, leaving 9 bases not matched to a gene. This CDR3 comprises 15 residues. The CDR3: CASSWTGVGINEQYF. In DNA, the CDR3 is TGCGCCAGCAGCTGGACAGGGGTGGGAATCAACGAGCAGTACTTC.

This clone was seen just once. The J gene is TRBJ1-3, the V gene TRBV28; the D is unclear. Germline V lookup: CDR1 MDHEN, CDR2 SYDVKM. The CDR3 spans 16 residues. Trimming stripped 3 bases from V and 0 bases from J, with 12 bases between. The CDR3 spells CASSFWPQNSGNTIYF. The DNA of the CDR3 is TGTGCCAGCAGTTTCTGGCCCCAGAACTCTGGAAACACCATATATTTT.

As DNA, the CDR3 is TGTGCCAGCAGCTTAACTGGGGCTAGCGGGGCTAGCACAGATACGCAGTATTTT. Translated, it gives CASSLTGASGASTDTQYF. The rearrangement links TRBV7-3 to TRBJ2-3, with 9 bases identical to TRBD2. Germline CDR1 SGHTA, CDR2 FQGTGA. With 0 bases clipped from V and 0 bases from J, the junction kept 7 bases outside the gene matches. CDR3 length equals 18 residues.

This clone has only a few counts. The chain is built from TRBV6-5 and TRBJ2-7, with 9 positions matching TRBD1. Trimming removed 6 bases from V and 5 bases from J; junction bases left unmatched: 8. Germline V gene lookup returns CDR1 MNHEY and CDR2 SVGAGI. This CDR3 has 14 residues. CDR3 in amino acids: CASRPTGGKDEQYF. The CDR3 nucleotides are TGTGCCAGCAGGCCTACAGGGGGCAAGGACGAGCAGTACTTC.

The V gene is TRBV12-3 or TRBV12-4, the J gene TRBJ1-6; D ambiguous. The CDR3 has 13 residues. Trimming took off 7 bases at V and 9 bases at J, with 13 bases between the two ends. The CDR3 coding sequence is TGTGCCAGCACAGTTTACGGAGGTTCACCCCTCCACTTT. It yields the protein CASTVYGGSPLHF.

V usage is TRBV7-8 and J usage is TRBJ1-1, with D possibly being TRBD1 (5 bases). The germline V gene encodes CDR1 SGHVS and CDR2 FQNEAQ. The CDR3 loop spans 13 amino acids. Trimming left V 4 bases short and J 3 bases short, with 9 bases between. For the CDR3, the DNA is TGTGCCAGCAGCTCGGGGGTGTACACTGAAGCTTTCTTT. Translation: CASSSGVYTEAFF. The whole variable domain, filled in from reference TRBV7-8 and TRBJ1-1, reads GAGVSQSPRYKVAKRGQDVALRCDPISGHVSLFWYQQALGQGPEFLTYFQNEAQLDKSGLPSDRFFAERPEGSVSTLKIQRTQQEDSAVYLCASSSGVYTEAFFGQGTRLTVV.

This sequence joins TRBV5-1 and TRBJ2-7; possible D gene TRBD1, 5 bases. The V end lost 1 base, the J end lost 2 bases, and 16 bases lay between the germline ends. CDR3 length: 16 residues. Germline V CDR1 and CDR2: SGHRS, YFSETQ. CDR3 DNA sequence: TGCGCCAGCAGCTTGATTTACAGGAGCGACCCCTACGAGCAGTACTTC. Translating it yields CASSLIYRSDPYEQYF.

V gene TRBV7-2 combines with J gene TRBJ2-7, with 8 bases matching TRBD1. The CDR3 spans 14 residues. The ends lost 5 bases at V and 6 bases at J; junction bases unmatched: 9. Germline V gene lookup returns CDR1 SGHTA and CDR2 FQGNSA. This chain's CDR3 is CASSTYDRGSEQYF. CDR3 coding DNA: TGTGCCAGCAGCACCTACGACAGGGGAAGCGAGCAGTACTTC.